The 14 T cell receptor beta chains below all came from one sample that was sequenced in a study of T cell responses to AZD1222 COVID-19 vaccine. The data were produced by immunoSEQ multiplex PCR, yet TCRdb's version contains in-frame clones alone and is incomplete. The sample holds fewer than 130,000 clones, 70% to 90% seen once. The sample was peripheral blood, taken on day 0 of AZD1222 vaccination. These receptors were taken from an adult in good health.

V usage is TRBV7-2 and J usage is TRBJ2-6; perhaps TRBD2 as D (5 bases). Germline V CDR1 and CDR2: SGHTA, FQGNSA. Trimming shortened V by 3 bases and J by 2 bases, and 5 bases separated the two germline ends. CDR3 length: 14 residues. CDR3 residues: CASSFGTGANVLTF. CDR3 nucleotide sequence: TGTGCCAGCAGCTTCGGGACTGGGGCCAACGTCCTGACTTTC. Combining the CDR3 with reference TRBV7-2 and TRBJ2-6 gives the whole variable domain GAGVSQSPSNKVTEKGKDVELRCDPISGHTALYWYRQSLGQGLEFLIYFQGNSAPDKSGLPSDRFSAERTGGSVSTLTIQRTQQEDSAVYLCASSFGTGANVLTFGAGSRLTVL.

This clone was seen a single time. CDR3 sequence reads: CASSLGDPYEQYF. The CDR3 DNA reads as TGTGCCAGCAGCTTAGGGGACCCCTACGAGCAGTACTTC. The genes are TRBV11-1 and TRBJ2-7, with D perhaps being TRBD1 or TRBD2 (5 bases each). The CDR3 consists of 13 residues. The germline V and J ends were trimmed by 1 base and 2 bases, with 6 bases remaining between them. Per germline, CDR1 SGHAT and CDR2 FQDESV (reference sequence).

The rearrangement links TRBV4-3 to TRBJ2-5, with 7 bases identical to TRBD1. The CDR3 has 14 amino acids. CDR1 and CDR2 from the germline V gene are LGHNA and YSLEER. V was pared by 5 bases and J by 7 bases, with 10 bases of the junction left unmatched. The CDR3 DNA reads TGCGCCAGCAGCAAAATGTTACAGGGGAGGACCCAGTACTTC. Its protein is CASSKMLQGRTQYF.

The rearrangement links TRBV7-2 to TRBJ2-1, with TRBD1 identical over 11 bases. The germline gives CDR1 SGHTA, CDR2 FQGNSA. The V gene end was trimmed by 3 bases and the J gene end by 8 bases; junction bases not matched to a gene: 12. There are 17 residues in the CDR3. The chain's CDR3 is CASSFPRGTGGDHEQFF. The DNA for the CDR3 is TGTGCCAGCAGCTTCCCACGGGGGACAGGGGGAGACCATGAGCAGTTCTTC.

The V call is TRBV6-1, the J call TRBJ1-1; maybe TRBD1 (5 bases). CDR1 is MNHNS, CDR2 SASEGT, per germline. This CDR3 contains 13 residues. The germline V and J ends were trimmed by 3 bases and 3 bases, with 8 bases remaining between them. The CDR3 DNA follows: TGTGCCAGCAGTGAGAGGGGTTACACTGAAGCTTTCTTT. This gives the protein CASSERGYTEAFF.

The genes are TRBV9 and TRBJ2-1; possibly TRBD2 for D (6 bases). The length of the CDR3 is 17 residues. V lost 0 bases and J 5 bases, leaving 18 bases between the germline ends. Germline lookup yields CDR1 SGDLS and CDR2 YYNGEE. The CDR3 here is CASSVAMGGAADNEQFF. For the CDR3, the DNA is TGTGCCAGCAGCGTAGCAATGGGCGGGGCGGCCGACAATGAGCAGTTCTTC.

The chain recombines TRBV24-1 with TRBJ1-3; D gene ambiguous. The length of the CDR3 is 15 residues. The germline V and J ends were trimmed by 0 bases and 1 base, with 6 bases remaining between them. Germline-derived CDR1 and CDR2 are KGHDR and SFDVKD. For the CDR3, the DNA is TGTGCCACCAGTGATTTGAGCTTGTCTGGAAACACCATATATTTT. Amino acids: CATSDLSLSGNTIYF.

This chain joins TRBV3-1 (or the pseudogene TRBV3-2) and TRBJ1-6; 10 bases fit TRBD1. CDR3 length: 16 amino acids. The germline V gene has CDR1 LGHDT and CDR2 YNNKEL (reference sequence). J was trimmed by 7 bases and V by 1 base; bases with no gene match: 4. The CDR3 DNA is TGTGCCAGCAGCCAAGCAGTGGGACAGGGGAATTCACCCCTCCACTTT. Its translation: CASSQAVGQGNSPLHF.

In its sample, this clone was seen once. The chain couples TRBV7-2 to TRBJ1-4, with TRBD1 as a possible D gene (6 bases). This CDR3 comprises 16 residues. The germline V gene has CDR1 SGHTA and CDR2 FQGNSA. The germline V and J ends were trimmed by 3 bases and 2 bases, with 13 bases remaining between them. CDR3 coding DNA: TGTGCCAGCAGCTTGGTGGGGGGGGCGACTAATGAAAAACTGTTTTTT. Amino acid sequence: CASSLVGGATNEKLFF.

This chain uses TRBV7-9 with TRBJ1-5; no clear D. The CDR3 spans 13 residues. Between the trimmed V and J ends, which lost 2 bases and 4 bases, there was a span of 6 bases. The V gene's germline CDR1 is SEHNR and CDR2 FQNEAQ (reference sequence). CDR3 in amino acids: CASSLQGNQPQHF. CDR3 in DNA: TGTGCCAGCAGCTTACAAGGGAATCAGCCCCAGCATTTT.

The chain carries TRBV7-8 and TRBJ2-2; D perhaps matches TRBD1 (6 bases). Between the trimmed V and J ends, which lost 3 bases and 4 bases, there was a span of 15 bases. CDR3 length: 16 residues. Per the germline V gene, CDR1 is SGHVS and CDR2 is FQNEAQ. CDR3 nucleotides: TGTGCCAGCAGCTTTTCCTCCAGGGGAAGCACCGGGGAGCTGTTTTTT. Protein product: CASSFSSRGSTGELFF.

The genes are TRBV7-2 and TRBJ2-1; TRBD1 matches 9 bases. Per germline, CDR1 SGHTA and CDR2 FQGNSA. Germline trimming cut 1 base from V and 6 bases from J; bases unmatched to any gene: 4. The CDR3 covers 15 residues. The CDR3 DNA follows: TGTGCCAGCAGCTTAGACAGGGGGCTTATCAATGAGCAGTTCTTC. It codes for CASSLDRGLINEQFF.

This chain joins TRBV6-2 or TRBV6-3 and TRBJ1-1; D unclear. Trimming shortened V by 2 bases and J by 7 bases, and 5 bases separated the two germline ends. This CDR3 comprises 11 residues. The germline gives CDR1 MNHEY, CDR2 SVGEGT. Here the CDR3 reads CASSYLGEAFF. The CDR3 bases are TGTGCCAGCAGTTACCTGGGTGAAGCTTTCTTT.

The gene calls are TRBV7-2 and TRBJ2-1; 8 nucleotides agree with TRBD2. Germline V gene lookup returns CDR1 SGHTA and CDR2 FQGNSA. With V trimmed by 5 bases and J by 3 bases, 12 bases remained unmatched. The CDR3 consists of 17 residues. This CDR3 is CASSIRAAGAFYNEQFF. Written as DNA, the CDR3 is TGTGCCAGCAGCATCCGGGCAGCGGGGGCCTTCTACAATGAGCAGTTCTTC.